This T cell receptor beta chain is from a study of cytomegalovirus exposure and HLA in healthy donors. Study observations and caveats: Cytomegalovirus association was assigned to over 150 TCR beta chains. Most TCR sequences proved rare, with some public TCRs found in many donors. Both high specificity and high sensitivity reportedly marked the classifier's diagnosis of cytomegalovirus status.

As regards this clone: The antigen is not known.

Generated by immunoSEQ multiplex PCR, the TCRdb table keeps only in-frame clones and is missing some. This sample has under 140,000 clones; roughly 90% occur once, and the top ten carry 1.9%. Trimming took off 5 bases at V and 1 base at J, with 7 bases between the two ends. Germline assignment: CDR1 MNHEY and CDR2 SVGAGI. The CDR3 consists of 13 residues. A 120-subject validation cohort, separate from the approximately 670-subject first cohort, supplied the donors. Sequences were obtained from PBMCs. This TCR was sampled from a woman under 30 in good health and CMV-seronegative. The genes are TRBV6-5 and TRBJ2-3; D is unclear. This CDR3 reads CASSTRGTDTQYF. In DNA, the CDR3 is TGTGCCAGCAGTACACGGGGCACAGATACGCAGTATTTT.